This is a list of T cell receptor beta chains from one sample in a study of T cells in localized non-small cell lung cancer. Here immunoSEQ multiplex PCR was the method, and the copy in TCRdb shows in-frame clones only, minus some. This table has around 24,000 clones, around 86% appearing once. The material sequenced was peripheral blood, taken before any cancer treatment. Every receptor here comes from a man aged 40 to 69 with stage I squamous cell lung carcinoma. Each CDR3 is given with its conserved first and last residue. D genes are given only for firm matches. Some rows mark clone size as missing; the rest say once, few, many or name a class of expanded clone.

TRBD2 NA TRBJ2-7 TRBV6-4 CASGREWNEQYF
NA few TRBJ2-7 TRBV4-3 CASSPQPARSSYEQYF
NA once TRBJ2-1 TRBV19 CASSTRTHNEQFF
TRBD1 NA TRBJ2-7 TRBV6-1 CASSQGAYEQYF
NA NA TRBJ1-2 TRBV19 CASSRPQGVDYGYTF
NA few TRBJ1-1 TRBV30 CAWSEGRVTEAFF
NA NA TRBJ2-5 TRBV9 CASSPGTRPWETQYF
NA large TRBJ1-1 TRBV30 CAGVRVNTEAFF
TRBD2 NA TRBJ2-3 TRBV6-6 CASATTSGAGTDTQYF
TRBD1 NA TRBJ2-7 TRBV5-6 CASSLGQGVPYEQYF
TRBD1 NA TRBJ1-1 TRBV10-3 CAISDRDRGNTEAFF
NA NA TRBJ1-2 TRBV9 CASSSTTTARYGYTF
NA once TRBJ2-6 TRBV7-9 CASSPPGLSGANVLTF
NA NA TRBJ2-5 TRBV6-5 CASGFGQETQYF
TRBD2 NA TRBJ2-7 TRBV7-2 CASSSYLAGGPLSYEQYF
NA NA TRBJ2-2 TRBV9 CASSVEKAAGELFF
TRBD1 NA TRBJ1-4 TRBV5-8 CASSPGTGGATNEKLFF
NA NA TRBJ1-2 TRBV20-1 CSARGIYGYTF
NA NA TRBJ2-4 TRBV5-1 CASKLGQGRNIQYF
NA few TRBJ1-1 TRBV10-3 CAIVRRRGDTEAFF
NA few TRBJ1-2 TRBV19 CASSPGGAGKYGYTF
NA NA TRBJ2-1 TRBV7-2 CASSLEAGISSYNEQFF
TRBD1 NA TRBJ1-6 TRBV30 CAGLPDRGNSPLHF
NA NA TRBJ2-2 TRBV19 CASSIRSGFLTGELFF
NA NA TRBJ2-3 TRBV5-4 CAGGVWGSSTDTQYF
TRBD2 NA TRBJ2-1 TRBV5-1 CASSPGGPGNEQFF
TRBD1 NA TRBJ1-2 TRBV30 CAWSRDRPYGYTF
NA NA TRBJ1-5 TRBV4-3 CASSQEFQGNQPQHF
NA NA TRBJ2-1 TRBV2 CASARGRPASHNEQFF
NA NA TRBJ1-5 TRBV2 CASSDDSYQPQHF
NA NA TRBJ1-1 TRBV6-5 CASSYGRLNTEAFF
TRBD1 NA TRBJ2-2 TRBV5-8 CASSLWTGTGELFF
NA NA TRBJ2-3 TRBV5-4 CASSLMSSTDTQYF
NA NA TRBJ1-2 TRBV18 CASSQTSSQGRAYGYTF
TRBD1 once TRBJ1-2 TRBV7-9 CASSLGTGNGGYTF
NA NA TRBJ2-5 TRBV25-1 CASSEDRAWGGAVTQYF
NA once TRBJ2-5 TRBV27 CASSLLSGGETQYF
NA NA TRBJ1-4 TRBV4-3 CASSQDSVWGGATNEKLFF
NA NA TRBJ1-1 TRBV6-1 CASRDNTEAFF
NA NA TRBJ2-7 TRBV19 CASSAGSGRLYEQYF